This is a list of T cell receptor beta chains from one sample in a study of cytomegalovirus exposure and HLA in healthy donors. The method was immunoSEQ multiplex PCR; TCRdb's version includes in-frame clones alone and lacks a portion of them. This table holds 200,000 or so clones, roughly 83% found once. Sequenced: PBMCs. The receptors here all came from a male donor in good health and CMV-seropositive. Both conserved end residues are part of each CDR3. A D gene is named only where the DNA matches it firmly. The size of a clone is reported for some rows only, either as once, few or many, or as a class for expanded clones.

d_gene,j_gene,v_gene,abundance,CDR3aa,CDR3nt
TRBD2,TRBJ2-3,TRBV29-1,once,CSVEGRGGGRDAYF,TGCAGCGTTGAGGGGCGGGGGGGCGGGAGAGATGCGTATTTT
.,TRBJ2-1,TRBV13,.,CASSLEGGGPRNEQFF,TGTGCCAGCAGCTTAGAAGGGGGGGGGCCACGGAATGAGCAGTTCTTC
TRBD2,TRBJ2-7,TRBV9,.,CASSASGGPGVYEQYF,TGTGCCAGCAGCGCTAGCGGGGGGCCGGGGGTCTACGAGCAGTACTTC
.,TRBJ2-1,TRBV6-5,once,CASQLLTGDYNEQFF,TGTGCCAGTCAGTTACTCACAGGAGACTACAATGAGCAGTTCTTC
TRBD2,TRBJ2-1,TRBV27,few,CASSSRLAGYNEQFF,TGTGCCAGCAGTTCCAGACTAGCGGGATACAATGAGCAGTTCTTC
.,TRBJ1-5,TRBV5-5,.,CASSLLVPGGNQPQHF,TGTGCCAGCAGCTTGCTAGTCCCCGGCGGCAATCAGCCCCAGCATTTT
TRBD1,TRBJ2-7,TRBV2,.,CASTSGTGGRYF,TGTGCCAGCACCTCCGGGACAGGGGGCAGGTACTTC
.,TRBJ2-5,TRBV19,.,CASSIPGDEQYF,TGTGCCAGTAGTATCCCGGGGGATGAGCAGTACTTC
TRBD2,TRBJ2-7,TRBV13,.,CASSVAAGLAVSYEQYF,TGTGCCAGCAGCGTAGCCGCGGGACTAGCGGTTTCCTACGAGCAGTACTTC
.,TRBJ2-5,TRBV19,.,CASRGQGEKTQYF,TGTGCCAGTAGGGGGCAGGGTGAAAAGACCCAGTACTTC
.,TRBJ1-4,TRBV5-6,.,CASSLNGRATNEKLFF,TGTGCCAGCAGCTTGAACGGTCGAGCCACTAATGAAAAACTGTTTTTT
.,TRBJ2-1,TRBV5-4,.,CASSLEGTREQFF,TGTGCCAGCAGCTTGGAAGGGACTCGAGAGCAGTTCTTC
.,TRBJ1-5,TRBV27,.,CASSPWSGGASNQPQHF,TGTGCCAGCAGTCCCTGGTCAGGTGGGGCGAGCAATCAGCCCCAGCATTTT
.,TRBJ2-3,TRBV10-3,few,CAISAGGDTDTQYF,TGTGCCATCAGTGCGGGCGGGGACACAGATACGCAGTATTTT
TRBD2,TRBJ2-3,TRBV5-6,.,CASSLGLAGGDTQYF,TGTGCCAGCAGCTTGGGACTAGCGGGAGGGGATACGCAGTATTTT
.,TRBJ1-4,TRBV5-1,.,CASSLGQAFNEKLFF,TGCGCCAGCAGCTTGGGGCAGGCCTTTAATGAAAAACTGTTTTTT
TRBD1,TRBJ1-5,TRBV15,.,CATSRQGNQPQHF,TGTGCCACCAGCCGACAGGGGAATCAGCCCCAGCATTTT
.,TRBJ2-6,TRBV2,.,CASRGYRAPNSGANVLTF,TGTGCCAGCAGGGGATACAGGGCCCCCAACTCTGGGGCCAACGTCCTGACTTTC
.,TRBJ2-7,TRBV18,.,CASSPPSRGSYEQYF,TGTGCCAGCTCACCACCATCTAGGGGGTCCTACGAGCAGTACTTC
TRBD1,TRBJ2-7,TRBV6-5,.,CASRTTGRYEQYF,TGTGCCAGCAGGACGACAGGGCGCTACGAGCAGTACTTC
.,TRBJ1-6,TRBV28,.,CASSLGQGNNSPLHF,TGTGCCAGCAGTTTAGGCCAGGGGAATAATTCACCCCTCCACTTT
.,TRBJ2-7,TRBV30,.,CALDQAGYEQYF,TGTGCCTTAGACCAGGCGGGGTACGAGCAGTACTTC
.,TRBJ1-4,TRBV7-2,.,CASSSGGPATNEKLFF,TGTGCCAGCAGCTCGGGGGGGCCGGCAACTAATGAAAAACTGTTTTTT
TRBD2,TRBJ2-5,TRBV28,.,CASTNTPLAGRETQYF,TGTGCCAGCACCAATACCCCACTAGCGGGGCGAGAGACCCAGTACTTC
.,TRBJ1-5,TRBV7-2,.,CASSPREYSPSFSNQPQHF,TGTGCCAGCAGCCCGCGGGAATACAGTCCCTCCTTCTCCAATCAGCCCCAGCATTTT
.,TRBJ2-3,TRBV19,.,CASSIGQGSTDTQYF,TGTGCCAGTAGTATAGGCCAGGGGAGCACAGATACGCAGTATTTT
TRBD1,TRBJ1-1,TRBV16,.,CASSPSHKGQGNTEAFF,TGTGCCAGCAGCCCCTCACACAAGGGACAGGGGAACACTGAAGCTTTCTTT
TRBD1,TRBJ2-2,TRBV18,.,CASSPFETGDTGELFF,TGTGCCAGCTCACCATTCGAGACAGGGGACACCGGGGAGCTGTTTTTT
.,TRBJ2-1,TRBV7-2,.,CASSLGSYNEQFF,TGTGCCAGCAGCTTAGGTTCATACAATGAGCAGTTCTTC
.,TRBJ1-6,TRBV2,.,CASSDRGLVNSPLHF,TGTGCCAGCAGTGACAGGGGTTTGGTCAATTCACCCCTCCACTTT
.,TRBJ1-4,TRBV30,.,CAWKEGEKLFF,TGTGCCTGGAAGGAGGGCGAAAAACTGTTTTTT
TRBD2,TRBJ2-3,TRBV7-2,few,CASSPSGGSTDTQYF,TGTGCCAGCAGCCCCAGCGGGGGGAGCACAGATACGCAGTATTTT